Given below is one T cell receptor beta chain in context. Its antigen is currently unknown. Repertoires were generated with immunoSEQ multiplex PCR, while TCRdb's copy carries only in-frame clones and drops some. The data show approximately 26,000 clones, 69% seen once. The sample comes from a study of vaccination effects on CD4 cells after COVID-19. The CDR3 runs to 14 residues. The germline V gene has CDR1 LNHDA and CDR2 SQIVND (reference sequence). V lost 10 bases to trimming and J lost 6 bases, with 16 bases between them. In the ViraFEST assay, antigen-specific CD4+ clonotypes were identified by expansion after peptide-pool stimulation. A 10-day culture period preceded the isolation of CD4+ T cells. This person's SARS-CoV-2 infection, confirmed by PCR, occurred between March and December 2020.

This TCR derives from a human donor who had a prior SARS-CoV-2 infection. Here the sequenced sample was CD4+ T cells from PBMCs cultured with SARS-CoV-2 spike peptides, taken before COVID-19 vaccination. The chain recombines TRBV19 with TRBJ1-6; possible D gene TRBD1, 5 bases. DNA for the CDR3: TGTGCCATTACTTGCAGGGACGGTAATTCACCCCTCCACTTT. Its translation: CAITCRDGNSPLHF.